The 30 T cell receptor beta chains below were found in one sample sequenced in a study of TIL therapy for anti-PD-1-resistant metastatic lung cancer. The libraries were made with immunoSEQ v3. Libraries were prepared by immunoSEQ multiplex PCR; TCRdb keeps only in-frame clonotypes and omits some of them. The table has tens of thousands of clones, roughly 78% seen once; the top ten hold over 13%. Time point given: pre-treatment sample, taken before nivolumab and TIL therapy. The sample in question was blood, obtained at baseline. The receptors originated from a man aged 65 to 85 with non-small cell lung cancer.

The chain has TRBV5-1 and TRBJ1-4, with TRBD1 identical over 8 bases. V was pared by 4 bases and J by 3 bases, with 8 bases of the junction left unmatched. The V gene's germline CDR1 is SGHRS and CDR2 YFSETQ. The CDR3 length is 16 residues. CDR3 sequence reads: CASSIEGQAANEKLFF. The CDR3 coding sequence is TGCGCCAGCAGCATCGAGGGACAGGCGGCTAATGAAAAACTGTTTTTT.

The chain combines TRBV27 with TRBJ2-7; D uncertain. Germline CDR1 and CDR2: MNHEY and SMNVEV (reference sequence). V was clipped by 5 bases and J by 1 base, with 9 bases between them. The CDR3 length is 13 residues. The CDR3: CASSNGPSYEQYF. The CDR3 coding sequence is TGTGCCAGCAGTAACGGTCCATCCTACGAGCAGTACTTC.

V and J are TRBV7-2 and TRBJ2-7; D uncertain. From germline, CDR1 is SGHTA and CDR2 FQGNSA. V dropped 6 bases and J dropped 1 base, with 13 bases sitting between them. The CDR3 has 14 amino acids. The CDR3 region is CASRSLGNSYEQYF. The CDR3 DNA is TGTGCCAGCAGGTCCCTTGGGAATTCCTACGAGCAGTACTTC.

This clone was detected once. The rearrangement uses TRBV10-1 and TRBJ2-1; TRBD2 matches at 9 bases. Germline assignment: CDR1 WNHNN and CDR2 SYGVQD (reference sequence). With V trimmed by 0 bases and J by 12 bases, 9 bases remained unmatched. The length of the CDR3 is 15 residues. CDR3 in amino acids: CASSESGLAGIVQFF. CDR3 coding DNA: TGCGCCAGCAGTGAGTCGGGGCTAGCGGGAATAGTGCAGTTCTTC.

The rearrangement links TRBV5-1 to TRBJ1-1; D gene unclear. V lost 1 base, J lost 3 bases, and 7 bases lay in between. Germline V gene lookup returns CDR1 SGHRS and CDR2 YFSETQ. This CDR3 has 13 amino acids. CDR3 DNA sequence: TGCGCCAGCAGCTTGTTACCTGACACTGAAGCTTTCTTT. It yields the protein CASSLLPDTEAFF.

This clone was picked up a small number of times. The chain carries TRBV11-2 and TRBJ2-1, with D perhaps TRBD2 (5 bases). V was shortened by 6 bases and J by 0 bases, with 9 bases between the two germline ends. This CDR3 has 14 residues. Looked up from germline, CDR1 is SGHAT and CDR2 is FQNNGV. The CDR3 coding sequence is TGTGCCAGCAGAAGCCTAGCCTCCTACAATGAGCAGTTCTTC. It is translated as CASRSLASYNEQFF.

This sequence joins TRBV5-1 and TRBJ1-4, with TRBD1 identical over 9 bases. Germline V gene lookup returns CDR1 SGHRS and CDR2 YFSETQ. The CDR3 spans 16 residues. Losses at the gene ends were 0 bases for V and 7 bases for J; bases not matched to a gene: 7. The CDR3 DNA reads TGCGCCAGCAGCTTGGCTGGACAGGGGATGGGTGAAAAACTGTTTTTT. Its translation is CASSLAGQGMGEKLFF.

The chain is built from TRBV5-8 and TRBJ2-1, with 7 bases fitting TRBD1. J lost 9 bases, V lost 5 bases, and 5 bases had no gene match. The CDR3 sequence is 12 residues long. CDR1 and CDR2 (germline): SGHTS, YDEGEE. The CDR3 DNA reads as TGTGCCAGCAGTCGGGGACAGTTTGAGCAGTTCTTC. Its translation: CASSRGQFEQFF.

The rearrangement links TRBV9 to TRBJ2-3, with D unresolved. The CDR3 length is 16 residues. Germline lookup yields CDR1 SGDLS and CDR2 YYNGEE. V shed 0 bases and J shed 0 bases, with 11 bases lying between them. CDR3 sequence: CASSVGGLGSTDTQYF. In DNA form, the CDR3 reads TGTGCCAGCAGCGTAGGAGGTCTGGGCAGCACAGATACGCAGTATTTT.

The chain is built from TRBV11-3 and TRBJ2-3; 8 bases line up with TRBD1. The CDR3 is 15 residues long. Germline assignment: CDR1 SGHNT and CDR2 YENEEA. Trimming took 5 bases from V and 1 from J; bases not matched to a gene: 5. The CDR3 sequence: CASSRGQGGTDTQYF. Here the CDR3 DNA reads TGTGCCAGCAGCCGAGGACAGGGAGGCACAGATACGCAGTATTTT.

The V gene is TRBV2, the J gene TRBJ2-3; a weak D match, TRBD1 (5 bases). The germline V and J ends were trimmed by 4 bases and 4 bases, with 18 bases remaining between them. CDR1 and CDR2 from the germline V gene are SNHLY and FYNNEI. CDR3 size: 16 residues. This CDR3 reads CASSAWARETSDTQYF. CDR3 in DNA: TGTGCCAGCAGTGCATGGGCCAGGGAAACGTCAGATACGCAGTATTTT. The full variable domain, rest sourced from reference TRBV2 and TRBJ2-3, is EPEVTQTPSHQVTQMGQEVILRCVPISNHLYFYWYRQILGQKVEFLVSFYNNEISEKSEIFDDQFSVERPDGSNFTLKIRSTKLEDSAMYFCASSAWARETSDTQYFGPGTRLTVL.

The chain joins TRBV28 to TRBJ2-7; D not resolved. This CDR3 region has 10 residues. Germline V gives CDR1 MDHEN, CDR2 SYDVKM. V lost 5 bases and J 3 bases, leaving 2 bases between the germline ends. The CDR3 coding sequence is TGTGCCAGCAGTGACTACGAGCAGTACTTC. This encodes CASSDYEQYF. Variable domain in full (rest from reference TRBV28 and TRBJ2-7): DVKVTQSSRYLVKRTGEKVFLECVQDMDHENMFWYRQDPGLGLRLIYFSYDVKMKEKGDIPEGYSVSREKKERFSLILESASTNQTSMYLCASSDYEQYFGPGTRLTVT.

The chain has TRBV5-1 and TRBJ1-3; D is unclear. CDR1 and CDR2 from the germline V gene are SGHRS and YFSETQ. CDR3 length: 14 amino acids. V lost 0 bases and J 0 bases, leaving 4 bases between the germline ends. The CDR3 nucleotides are TGCGCCAGCAGCTTGGGGGACTCTGGAAACACCATATATTTT. Translated, it gives CASSLGDSGNTIYF.

V gene TRBV19 combines with J gene TRBJ2-7; D is perhaps TRBD1 (6 bases). V was shortened by 8 bases and J by 5 bases, with 10 bases between the two germline ends. Germline V gene data show CDR1 as LNHDA and CDR2 as SQIVND (reference sequence). The CDR3 contains 11 residues. CDR3 sequence reads: CASQGKDEQYF. The CDR3 DNA is TGTGCCAGTCAGGGGAAGGACGAGCAGTACTTC.

The chain joins TRBV30 to TRBJ2-2, with no clear D. CDR1 and CDR2 from the germline V gene are GTSNPN and SVGIG (reference sequence). Trimming removed 4 bases at V and 3 bases at J, with 9 bases between. This CDR3 spans 13 amino acids. Here the CDR3 reads CAWIPSYTGELFF. DNA for the CDR3: TGTGCCTGGATTCCAAGTTACACCGGGGAGCTGTTTTTT.

By share, this clone ranks as medium-sized (0.01 to 0.1%). The chain carries TRBV5-1 and TRBJ1-2, with TRBD1 identical over 9 bases. Germline CDR1 is SGHRS and CDR2 is YFSETQ. The CDR3 has 14 amino acids. The junction had 11 bases not matched to a gene; V was cut back by 4 bases and J by 10 bases. This CDR3 is CASSVGTGTGLYTF. The CDR3 DNA is TGCGCCAGCAGCGTGGGCACCGGGACAGGGCTCTACACCTTC.

The CDR3 nucleotides are TGCGCCAGCAGCTCCACAGGGAGGGTAGCGGGAGGCCCTACGAACACCGGGGAGCTGTTTTTT. It codes for CASSSTGRVAGGPTNTGELFF. The chain combines TRBV5-1 with TRBJ2-2, with 10 bases fitting TRBD2. V shed 3 bases, J shed 0 bases, and the junction held 17 bases outside the gene matches. Germline assignment: CDR1 SGHRS and CDR2 YFSETQ. The CDR3 is 21 amino acids.

The genes are TRBV18 and TRBJ1-1, with D unresolved. The CDR3 spans 14 residues. Trimming stripped 1 base from V and 7 bases from J, with 13 bases between. Per the germline V gene, CDR1 is KGHSH and CDR2 is LQKENI. The CDR3 nucleotides read TGTGCCAGCTCACCACTCGGCGGGGAAAGTGAAGCTTTCTTT. This gives the protein CASSPLGGESEAFF.

This clone was seen once. The chain is built from TRBV4-1 and TRBJ2-2; 11 positions agree with TRBD2. This CDR3 spans 16 amino acids. The V gene's germline CDR1 is MGHRA and CDR2 YSYEKL. The V segment lost 3 bases and the J segment 10 bases; nucleotides outside the gene matches: 10. The CDR3, as DNA: TGCGCCAGCAGCCAGGAGACTAGCGGGAATTATGCGGAGCTGTTTTTT. Amino acids: CASSQETSGNYAELFF.

This clone was recorded a few times. The chain employs TRBV11-2 and TRBJ2-1, with TRBD2 identical over 8 bases. The germline V gene encodes CDR1 SGHAT and CDR2 FQNNGV. The J segment lost 4 bases and the V segment lost 2 bases, leaving 10 bases of the junction unmatched. This CDR3 comprises 17 residues. As DNA, the CDR3 is TGTGCCAGCAGCTTAAGAGCGGGAGTCCCACTGTACAATGAGCAGTTCTTC. Residues: CASSLRAGVPLYNEQFF.

The J gene is TRBJ2-3, the V gene TRBV6-4; D may be TRBD1 (6 bases). V lost 4 bases, J lost 6 bases, and 20 bases lay in between. This CDR3 spans 16 amino acids. Germline V gene data show CDR1 as MRHNA and CDR2 as SNTAGT. The CDR3 DNA reads TGTGCCAGCAGTGCAACCCTTGCTACAGGGCCCGATACGCAGTATTTT. Translation: CASSATLATGPDTQYF.

The J gene is TRBJ2-3, the V gene TRBV7-9; 13 nucleotides align to TRBD2. V trimming: 5 bases; J trimming: 1 base; junction bases outside the gene matches: 3. The CDR3 is made up of 16 amino acids. Looked up from germline, CDR1 is SEHNR and CDR2 is FQNEAQ (reference sequence). The CDR3 sequence: CASSSGLAGGTDTQYF. The CDR3 DNA reads as TGTGCCAGCAGCAGCGGACTAGCGGGAGGCACAGATACGCAGTATTTT.

The chain joins TRBV11-2 to TRBJ2-7, with D uncertain. The V gene lost 1 base and the J gene lost 4 bases, with 5 bases spanning the gap. CDR3 length equals 12 residues. Germline V gene sequence: CDR1 SGHAT, CDR2 FQNNGV. CDR3 nucleotide sequence: TGTGCCAGCAGCTTAGGGATTTACGAGCAGTACTTC. Translated: CASSLGIYEQYF.

The chain combines TRBV11-2 with TRBJ1-3; no reliable D call. The germline V gene encodes CDR1 SGHAT and CDR2 FQNNGV. The CDR3 length is 15 residues. The V end lost 0 bases, the J end lost 4 bases, and 10 bases lay between the germline ends. The CDR3: CASSLDRSFGNTIYF. CDR3 coding DNA: TGTGCCAGCAGCTTAGACAGGTCTTTCGGAAACACCATATATTTT.

J is TRBJ2-3 and V is TRBV7-9; possibly TRBD1 or TRBD2 for D (5 bases each). Germline CDR1 and CDR2: SEHNR and FQNEAQ (reference sequence). The CDR3 totals 14 residues. V lost 1 base and J 4 bases, leaving 9 bases between the germline ends. CDR3 in amino acids: CASSLDQGADTQYF. DNA for the CDR3: TGTGCCAGCAGCTTAGACCAGGGAGCAGATACGCAGTATTTT.

The chain combines TRBV5-4 with TRBJ2-6; possibly TRBD2 for D (5 bases). Trimming took off 0 bases at V and 0 bases at J, with 13 bases between the two ends. The germline CDR1 and CDR2 sequences are SGHNT and YYREEE (reference sequence). The CDR3 has 18 residues. The CDR3 DNA reads as TGTGCCAGCAGCTTGGACGGACTTGAAAGCTCTGGGGCCAACGTCCTGACTTTC. It yields the protein CASSLDGLESSGANVLTF. The entire variable domain, with the rest obtained from reference TRBV5-4 and TRBJ2-6, is as follows: ETGVTQSPTHLIKTRGQQVTLRCSSQSGHNTVSWYQQALGQGPQFIFQYYREEENGRGNFPPRFSGLQFPNYSSELNVNALELDDSALYLCASSLDGLESSGANVLTFGAGSRLTVL.

The rearrangement joins TRBV5-1 to TRBJ2-2, with D perhaps TRBD2 (6 bases). This CDR3 is 14 amino acids long. Between the trimmed V and J ends, which lost 1 base and 4 bases, there was a span of 8 bases. Germline CDR1 is SGHRS and CDR2 is YFSETQ. The CDR3 DNA follows: TGCGCCAGCAGCTTGTGGGGAGGCACCGGGGAGCTGTTTTTT. This sequence encodes CASSLWGGTGELFF.

The chain has TRBV7-3 and TRBJ2-7; 8 positions agree with TRBD1. Germline loops: CDR1 SGHTA, CDR2 FQGTGA. The CDR3 covers 13 residues. After removal of 6 bases from V and 3 bases from J, the junction contained 4 bases not matched to a gene. This CDR3 is CASRGGQGYEQYF. The DNA for the CDR3 is TGTGCCAGCAGGGGCGGACAGGGCTACGAGCAGTACTTC. The variable domain in full, completed from reference TRBV7-3 and TRBJ2-7, reads GAGVSQTPSNKVTEKGKYVELRCDPISGHTALYWYRQSLGQGPEFLIYFQGTGAADDSGLPNDRFFAVRPEGSVSTLKIQRTERGDSAVYLCASRGGQGYEQYFGPGTRLTVT.

V usage is TRBV27 and J usage is TRBJ2-1, with 9 bases matching TRBD2. V dropped 3 bases and J dropped 7; count of bases not matched to a gene: 7. From germline, CDR1 is MNHEY and CDR2 SMNVEV (reference sequence). The length of the CDR3 is 15 residues. In nucleotides, the CDR3 is TGTGCCAGCAGTTTGAGTAGCGGGAGAGGGAATGAGCAGTTCTTC. This sequence encodes CASSLSSGRGNEQFF.

The genes are TRBV11-2 and TRBJ2-1; 12 positions agree with TRBD1. CDR1 and CDR2 (germline): SGHAT, FQNNGV. V shed 4 bases and J 9 bases; nucleotides not matched to a gene: 7. CDR3 size: 15 residues. This CDR3 reads CASSSPGQGAGEQFF. CDR3 in DNA: TGTGCCAGCAGCTCACCGGGACAGGGGGCGGGTGAGCAGTTCTTC.